A single TCR beta chain is shown here with its context. No cognate antigen has been identified for it. Just one base apart from a much larger clone, this may be a read error. The library was made by multiplex PCR. Reads for this sample came from an Illumina HiSeq 4000. iRepertoire HTBI primers and Arm-PCR amplification of CDR3 regions were used to construct TCR beta libraries. Before sequencing, the PCR products went through gel purification. The source study handled its data this way. Gene usage analysis of CDR3 amino acid clonotypes relied on the 62 TRBV and over 13 TRBJ segments identified across samples. COPE and FqMerger were used to merge filtered high-quality paired reads into contigs. BLAST was used to align contigs to the IMGT TRBV, TRBD and TRBJ reference genes, and CDR3 was defined following IMGT. Clonotypes above 0.1% frequency were classified as highly expanded clones. Shannon entropy served as the measure of repertoire diversity, while the Gini coefficient captured V-J evenness. A clonotype found in more than one individual was treated as public. Using fastp at Q25 and MiXCR, TCRdb reprocessed the public reads and kept productive beta chains. Each record represents a unique CDR3 protein, reported with the most common genes and DNA among its rows. TCRdb's processing, not the authors', yielded these V and J calls. For this sample the table gives about 200,000 distinct CDR3 sequences, of which about 18% were detected only once. In total, the top ten clones hold about 20% of the sample.

These data originate in a study of regulatory T cells in long-lasting Graves disease (TCRdb year 2021). About the full investigation: Antithyroid drugs had been taken for less than 3 months by newly diagnosed Graves' disease patients. This study used TCR sequencing and RNA sequencing of peripheral blood to compare persistent Graves' disease patients against newly diagnosed Graves' disease patients. The study was conducted in China and was registered as a clinical trial. A total of roughly 35 samples were covered by TCR sequencing, comprising approximately 13 persistent and around 20 newly diagnosed Graves' disease patients.

What the research found in general, with its limitations: Compared with newly diagnosed patients, persistent Graves' disease patients had lower TCR Shannon entropy and fewer highly expanded clones, which suggests clonal expansion. TRBV28, TRBJ1-2 and TRBJ2-5 were preferentially used in persistent disease, while TRBV20-1 and TRBJ2-1 were favored in newly diagnosed disease. The authors noted that the small sample size was a limitation that may lower accuracy. The study examined only peripheral blood because the primary lesion, thyroid tissue, could not be accessed. Persistent patients shared more public clonotypes among themselves (fewer than 3,000) than newly diagnosed patients did (over 950). Sequencing and analysis were restricted to the TCR beta chain.

The CDR3 covers 11 residues, taking in both the cysteine and the phenylalanine. Only CDR3 DNA is held: 33 bases, read in frame from base 1. CDR1 and CDR2, per the germline V gene, are MDHEN and SYDVKM. V drops 4 bases and J drops 12 bases, leaving 13 bases in between. The time point label corresponds to: newly diagnosed GD, antithyroid drugs for less than 3 months. For both TCR sequencing and RNA sequencing, RNA was extracted from PBMCs using TRIzol. The diagnosis of Graves' disease was made according to American Thyroid Association guidelines. The patients came from an endocrinology department in Xi'an, China. Each patient gave approximately 8.8 milliliters of peripheral blood, collected in an EDTA anticoagulant tube. Ficoll Paque Plus density gradient separation was used to isolate PBMCs, and no further T cell sorting was performed. An Agilent 2100 Bioanalyzer and agarose gel were used to check RNA quality, and a NanoDrop 2000 was used to measure RNA concentration.

In this chain, TRBV28 is recombined with TRBJ2-7; the D assignment is uncertain and may be TRBD1 or TRBD2, with 5 bases supporting each. The TCR comes from a female donor with Graves disease. The input for sequencing was peripheral blood mononuclear cells (PBMCs), taken at new diagnosis, from a patient treated with antithyroid drugs. Read as DNA, the sequence is TGTGCCAGCAGTTCCGGGACCCTACGGTACTTC. This is translated as CASSSGTLRYF.